Each of the 11 T cell receptor beta chains below was sequenced from the same sample in a study of cytomegalovirus exposure and HLA in healthy donors (dated by TCRdb to 2017 to 2019). The library came from the immunoSEQ multiplex PCR assay. The multiplex PCR relied on a mix of 60 forward primers for TCR Vbeta segments and 13 reverse primers for TCR Jbeta segments. Drawn from immuneACCESS, this table holds only the in-frame rearrangements with V and J called that TCRdb kept. Clones are partly lost; checked studies trace under half to an unresolved V gene and leave the rest unexplained. The sample profile shows 110,000 or so clones; about 61% of them were found once. The ten most abundant clones make up roughly 8% of the sample. The specimen was PBMCs. The receptors shown here come from a man younger than 30 in good health and CMV-seropositive.

The chain carries TRBV28 and TRBJ1-6; 7 bases fit TRBD1. This CDR3 has 13 amino acids. V shed 10 bases, J shed 5 bases, and the junction held 5 bases outside the gene matches. The germline gives CDR1 MDHEN, CDR2 SYDVKM. CDR3 sequence: CATFRGDNSPLHF. DNA for the CDR3: TGTGCCACTTTCAGGGGGGATAATTCACCCCTCCACTTT. Full variable domain (outside the CDR3, taken from reference TRBV28 and TRBJ1-6): DVKVTQSSRYLVKRTGEKVFLECVQDMDHENMFWYRQDPGLGLRLIYFSYDVKMKEKGDIPEGYSVSREKKERFSLILESASTNQTSMYLCATFRGDNSPLHFGNGTRLTVT.

V gene TRBV7-9 combines with J gene TRBJ2-2; D gene ambiguous. Germline CDR1 SEHNR, CDR2 FQNEAQ (reference sequence). The CDR3 loop spans 13 amino acids. V lost 1 base and J lost 3, with 3 bases in between. CDR3 sequence reads: CASSLVYTGELFF. DNA for the CDR3: TGTGCCAGCAGCTTAGTATACACCGGGGAGCTGTTTTTT.

The chain joins TRBV2 to TRBJ2-5; 8 bases line up with TRBD2. Germline trimming cut 8 bases from V and 3 bases from J; bases unmatched to any gene: 8. The CDR3 covers 14 residues. CDR1 and CDR2 (germline): SNHLY, FYNNEI. The CDR3 reads CASCRGGKEETQYF. DNA for the CDR3: TGTGCCAGCTGTCGGGGGGGGAAGGAAGAGACCCAGTACTTC.

The rearrangement joins TRBV18 to TRBJ2-5, with 7 bases that match TRBD2. V was pared by 3 bases and J by 3 bases, with 4 bases of the junction left unmatched. The CDR3 totals 14 residues. The germline gives CDR1 KGHSH, CDR2 LQKENI. CDR3 nucleotide sequence: TGTGCCAGCTCACCCGGACTAGTAGAAGAGACCCAGTACTTC. Its translation: CASSPGLVEETQYF.

J is TRBJ2-2 and V is TRBV5-4; D is perhaps TRBD1 (6 bases). There are 15 residues in the CDR3. Trimming shortened V by 3 bases and J by 7 bases, and 16 bases separated the two germline ends. CDR1 is SGHNT, CDR2 YYREEE, per germline (reference sequence). The CDR3 DNA is TGTGCCAGCAGCTCGGCAGGGGCCCTCGGCGGGGAGCTGTTTTTT. Its translation: CASSSAGALGGELFF. The full variable domain, its missing parts supplied by reference TRBV5-4 and TRBJ2-2, is ETGVTQSPTHLIKTRGQQVTLRCSSQSGHNTVSWYQQALGQGPQFIFQYYREEENGRGNFPPRFSGLQFPNYSSELNVNALELDDSALYLCASSSAGALGGELFFGEGSRLTVL.

DNA of the CDR3: TGCGCCAGCCGGCGGGGCAGACAAGAGACCCAGTACTTC. Amino acids: CASRRGRQETQYF. The chain is built from TRBV5-1 and TRBJ2-5; D possibly corresponds to TRBD2 (6 bases). The CDR3 extends over 13 amino acids. V shed 7 bases and J shed 2 bases, with 12 bases lying between them. The germline V gene has CDR1 SGHRS and CDR2 YFSETQ.

This chain joins TRBV29-1 and TRBJ2-1; 11 bases line up with TRBD2. The J segment lost 5 bases and the V segment lost 4 bases, leaving 4 bases of the junction unmatched. Germline loops: CDR1 SQVTM, CDR2 ANQGSEA. The CDR3 runs to 14 residues. The CDR3 here is CSVVAGGVNNEQFF. The DNA of the CDR3 is TGCAGCGTTGTAGCGGGGGGGGTGAACAATGAGCAGTTCTTC.

There are a few counts of this clone. The rearrangement links TRBV6-1 to TRBJ1-1; TRBD1 matches at 9 bases. The ends lost 6 bases at V and 4 bases at J; junction bases unmatched: 6. The CDR3 covers 14 residues. Germline assignment: CDR1 MNHNS and CDR2 SASEGT. DNA for the CDR3: TGTGCCAGCAGGAAGGGGGACAGGGTCACTGAAGCTTTCTTT. It specifies CASRKGDRVTEAFF.

The J gene is TRBJ2-1, the V gene TRBV5-1, with a tentative D call TRBD1 (6 bases). V was pared by 0 bases and J by 7 bases, with 11 bases between. This CDR3 spans 14 amino acids. Germline CDR1 and CDR2: SGHRS and YFSETQ. The CDR3, as DNA: TGCGCCAGCAGCTTGGCTTGGGACACAAATGAGCAGTTCTTC. This encodes CASSLAWDTNEQFF.

The chain uses TRBV5-1 and TRBJ2-2; D might be TRBD1 (5 bases). Germline-derived CDR1 and CDR2 are SGHRS and YFSETQ. V was clipped by 10 bases and J by 4 bases, with 17 bases between them. The CDR3 sequence is 14 residues long. The CDR3 reads CAAHEGAFTGELFF. As DNA, the CDR3 is TGCGCCGCGCATGAAGGGGCTTTCACCGGGGAGCTGTTTTTT.

This clone was seen a handful of times. This sequence joins TRBV5-4 and TRBJ2-3; TRBD1 matches 8 bases. V trimming: 1 base; J trimming: 4 bases; junction bases outside the gene matches: 5. Germline V gene data show CDR1 as SGHNT and CDR2 as YYREEE (reference sequence). The CDR3 is made up of 15 amino acids. The CDR3 sequence: CASSLPGGSADTQYF. The CDR3 DNA is TGTGCCAGCAGCTTGCCAGGGGGCTCCGCAGATACGCAGTATTTT.